The 8 T cell receptor beta chains below were found in one sample sequenced in a study of blood T cell repertoires in COVID-19. Assay used: immunoSEQ multiplex PCR; TCRdb lists only in-frame clones, some missing. Among roughly 340,000 clones listed, more than 70% were seen once. The material sequenced was peripheral blood. The receptors shown here come from a woman in her 30s with COVID-19, enrolled during active disease.

The CDR3 region is CASSPPEGLAGFEQFF. Written as DNA, the CDR3 is TGTGCCAGCTCACCACCCGAGGGACTAGCGGGTTTCGAGCAGTTCTTC. The V call is TRBV18, the J call TRBJ2-1; 12 nucleotides match TRBD2. The CDR3 consists of 16 residues. V was pared by 0 bases and J by 10 bases, with 7 bases of the junction left unmatched. Germline CDR1 and CDR2: KGHSH and LQKENI.

V is TRBV19 and J is TRBJ1-4; D is unclear. The CDR3 is 13 residues long. The V gene's germline CDR1 is LNHDA and CDR2 SQIVND (reference sequence). The V end was cut by 7 bases, the J end by 8 bases, with 14 bases between. The CDR3 bases are TGTGCCAGTACCACGGAGATGAACGAAAAACTGTTTTTT. This encodes CASTTEMNEKLFF. Filled out from reference TRBV19 and TRBJ1-4, the complete variable domain reads DGGITQSPKYLFRKEGQNVTLSCEQNLNHDAMYWYRQDPGQGLRLIYYSQIVNDFQKGDIAEGYSVSREKKESFPLTVTSAQKNPTAFYLCASTTEMNEKLFFGSGTQLSVL.

This sequence joins TRBV6-2 or TRBV6-3 and TRBJ2-7; TRBD1 matches at 9 bases. The CDR3 covers 16 residues. Germline CDR1 MNHEY, CDR2 SVGEGT. V shed 5 bases and J 4 bases; nucleotides not matched to a gene: 12. The CDR3 sequence is CASSPHPGQGDYEQYF. In nucleotides, the CDR3 is TGTGCCAGCAGTCCACATCCGGGACAGGGTGATTACGAGCAGTACTTC.

The V and J genes are TRBV10-2 and TRBJ1-6, with D unclear. The CDR3 length is 18 residues. Per germline, CDR1 WSHSY and CDR2 SAAADI. The V and J ends lost 4 bases and 1 base respectively, with 17 bases between them. CDR3 nucleotide sequence: TGCGCCAGCAGTGGGGTCAAGGAGGGCCCATCCTATAATTCACCCCTCCACTTT. It yields the protein CASSGVKEGPSYNSPLHF.

The V gene is TRBV7-2, the J gene TRBJ2-7; TRBD2 is a possible D gene (5 bases). Trimming shortened V by 3 bases and J by 0 bases, and 18 bases separated the two germline ends. Germline V gene lookup returns CDR1 SGHTA and CDR2 FQGNSA. This CDR3 is built from 17 residues. The CDR3 spells CASSLAEGRYTSYEQYF. CDR3 DNA sequence: TGTGCCAGCAGCTTGGCAGAGGGAAGGTACACCTCCTACGAGCAGTACTTC.

This clone was counted a few times. The chain links TRBV12-3 or TRBV12-4 to TRBJ1-1, with D unresolved. This CDR3 comprises 13 residues. V was cut by 7 bases and J by 5 bases, with 14 bases left in between. The CDR3 protein is CASTMGGGTEAFF. CDR3 sequence (DNA): TGTGCCAGCACCATGGGTGGCGGGACTGAAGCTTTCTTT.

The J gene is TRBJ1-2, the V gene TRBV7-6; D not certain. Trimming cost V 1 base and J 3 bases, with 12 bases left between them. The CDR3 sequence is 15 residues long. Germline loops: CDR1 SGHVS, CDR2 FNYEAQ. The CDR3 protein is CASSLGGGLDYGYTF. CDR3 nucleotides: TGTGCCAGCAGCTTAGGGGGAGGACTCGACTATGGCTACACCTTC.

This sequence joins TRBV11-2 and TRBJ2-1, with TRBD2 matching 13 bases. With V trimmed by 3 bases and J by 4 bases, 12 bases remained unmatched. CDR3 length: 19 amino acids. Germline V gene data show CDR1 as SGHAT and CDR2 as FQNNGV. CDR3 residues: CASSLPTSGRTGFYNEQFF. For the CDR3, the DNA is TGTGCCAGCAGCTTGCCGACTAGCGGGAGGACGGGGTTTTACAATGAGCAGTTCTTC.